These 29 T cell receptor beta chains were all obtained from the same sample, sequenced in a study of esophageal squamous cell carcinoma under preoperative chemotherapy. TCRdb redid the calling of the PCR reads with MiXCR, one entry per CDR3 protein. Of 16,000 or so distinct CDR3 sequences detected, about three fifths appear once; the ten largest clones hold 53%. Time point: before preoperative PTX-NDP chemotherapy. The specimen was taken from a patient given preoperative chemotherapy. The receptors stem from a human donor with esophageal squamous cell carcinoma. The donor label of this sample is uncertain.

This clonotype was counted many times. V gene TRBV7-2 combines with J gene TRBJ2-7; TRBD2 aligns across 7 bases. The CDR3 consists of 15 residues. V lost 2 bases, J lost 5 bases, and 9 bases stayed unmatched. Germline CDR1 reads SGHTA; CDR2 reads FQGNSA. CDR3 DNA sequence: TGTGCCAGCAGCTTATTCGGGCGGGAGACTCACGAGCAGTACTTC. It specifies CASSLFGRETHEQYF.

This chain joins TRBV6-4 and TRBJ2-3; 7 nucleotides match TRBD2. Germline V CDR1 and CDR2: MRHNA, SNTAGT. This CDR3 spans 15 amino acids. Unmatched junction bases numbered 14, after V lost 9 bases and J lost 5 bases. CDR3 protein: CARSLGGGDGDTQYF. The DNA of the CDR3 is TGTGCCAGGAGTCTTGGGGGGGGGGACGGAGATACGCAGTATTTT.

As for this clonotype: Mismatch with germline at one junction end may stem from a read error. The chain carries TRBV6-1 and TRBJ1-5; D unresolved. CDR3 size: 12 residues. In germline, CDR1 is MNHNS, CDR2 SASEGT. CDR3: CASTAFNQPQHF. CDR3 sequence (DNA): TGTGCCAGCACTGCCTTCAATCAGCCCCAACATTTT.

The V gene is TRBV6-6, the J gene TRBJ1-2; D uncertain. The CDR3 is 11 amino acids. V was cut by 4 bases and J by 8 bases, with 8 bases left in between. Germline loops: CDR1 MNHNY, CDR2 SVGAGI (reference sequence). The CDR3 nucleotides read TGTGCCAGCAGTTCCTCGTCCGGCTACACCTTC. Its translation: CASSSSSGYTF.

Here the CDR3 DNA reads TGTGCCAGCAGTGCGGGCGGGGGGGGGATCGGCCAAGAGACGCAGTACTTC. This gives the protein CASSAGGGGIGQETQYF. V usage is TRBV6-1 and J usage is TRBJ2-1; 9 bases agree with TRBD2. The J call is doubtful: the DNA matches TRBJ2-7 better. The CDR3 runs to 17 residues. Germline lookup yields CDR1 MNHNS and CDR2 SASEGT.

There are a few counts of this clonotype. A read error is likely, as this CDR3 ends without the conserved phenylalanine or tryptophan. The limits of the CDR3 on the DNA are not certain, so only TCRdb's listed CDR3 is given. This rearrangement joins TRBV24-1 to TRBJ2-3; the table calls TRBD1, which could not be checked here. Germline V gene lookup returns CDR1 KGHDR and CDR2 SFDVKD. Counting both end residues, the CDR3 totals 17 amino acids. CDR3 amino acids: CASSRFSALEIPPLPPG.

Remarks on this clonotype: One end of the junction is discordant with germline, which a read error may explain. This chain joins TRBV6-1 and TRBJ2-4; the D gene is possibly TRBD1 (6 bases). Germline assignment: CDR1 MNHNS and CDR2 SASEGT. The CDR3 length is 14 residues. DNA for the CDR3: TGTGCCGGCAGGGGCCGCGGCAGTCAAAACACCCAGTACTTC. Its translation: CAGRGRGSQNTQYF.

The CDR3: CASTVREPFIQYF. Written as DNA, the CDR3 is TGTGCCAGCACCGTGAGGGAACCATTTATTCAGTACTTC. This rearrangement joins TRBV6-1 to TRBJ2-5; D perhaps matches TRBD2 (5 bases). This CDR3 region has 13 residues. The germline CDR1 and CDR2 sequences are MNHNS and SASEGT. Trimming removed 7 bases at V and 11 bases at J, with 20 bases between.

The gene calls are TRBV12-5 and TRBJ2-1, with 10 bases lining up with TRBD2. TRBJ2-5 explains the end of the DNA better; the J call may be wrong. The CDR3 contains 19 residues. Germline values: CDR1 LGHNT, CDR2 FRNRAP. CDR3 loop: CASGFSTTRASGSLETQYF. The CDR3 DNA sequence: TGTGCTAGTGGTTTCTCCACCACCCGGGCTAGCGGGAGTTTGGAGACCCAGTACTTC.

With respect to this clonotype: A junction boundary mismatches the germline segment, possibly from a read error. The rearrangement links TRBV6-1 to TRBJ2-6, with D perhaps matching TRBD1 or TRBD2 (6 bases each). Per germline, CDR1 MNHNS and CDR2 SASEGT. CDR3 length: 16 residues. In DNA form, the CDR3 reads TGTGCCAGCAGTGAACTGGACACCCCGGGGGCCAACGTCCAGACTTTC. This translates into CASSELDTPGANVQTF.

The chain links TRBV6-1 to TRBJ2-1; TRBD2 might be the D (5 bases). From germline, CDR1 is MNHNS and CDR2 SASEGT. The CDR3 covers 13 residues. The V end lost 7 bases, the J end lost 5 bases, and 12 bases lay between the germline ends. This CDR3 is CASKDIGDNEQFF. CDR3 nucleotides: TGTGCCAGCAAGGATATCGGGGACAATGAGCAGTTCTTC.

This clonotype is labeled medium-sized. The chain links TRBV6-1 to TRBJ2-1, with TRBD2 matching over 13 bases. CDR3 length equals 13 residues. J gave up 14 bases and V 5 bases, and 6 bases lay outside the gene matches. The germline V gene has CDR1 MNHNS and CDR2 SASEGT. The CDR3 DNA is TGTGCCAGCAGTACCACTAGCGGGGGGGATAAGTTCTTC. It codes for CASSTTSGGDKFF.

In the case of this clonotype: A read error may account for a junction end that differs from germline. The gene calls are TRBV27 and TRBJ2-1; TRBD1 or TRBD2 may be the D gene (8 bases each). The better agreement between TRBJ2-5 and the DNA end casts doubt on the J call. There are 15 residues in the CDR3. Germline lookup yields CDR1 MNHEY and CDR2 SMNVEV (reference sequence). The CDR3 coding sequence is TGTTCCAGGGGGCTCGGGGGGGGGGACAAAGACATCCAGTACTTC. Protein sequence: CSRGLGGGDKDIQYF.

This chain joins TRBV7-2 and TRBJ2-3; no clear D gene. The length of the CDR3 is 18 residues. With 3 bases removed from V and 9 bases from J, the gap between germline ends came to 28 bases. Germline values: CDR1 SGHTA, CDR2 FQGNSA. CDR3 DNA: TGTGCCAGCAGCTTCCTTAGAAATTTCCCGTCTAGGGAAAACACGCAGTATTTT. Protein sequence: CASSFLRNFPSRENTQYF.

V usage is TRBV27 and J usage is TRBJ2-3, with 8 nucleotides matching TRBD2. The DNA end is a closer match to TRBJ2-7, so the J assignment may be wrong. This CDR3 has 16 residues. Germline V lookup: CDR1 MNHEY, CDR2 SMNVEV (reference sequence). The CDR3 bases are TGTGCCAGCGGGGGCAGCGGGGGCGGGGACCAAGATACGCAGTACTTC. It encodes CASGGSGGGDQDTQYF.

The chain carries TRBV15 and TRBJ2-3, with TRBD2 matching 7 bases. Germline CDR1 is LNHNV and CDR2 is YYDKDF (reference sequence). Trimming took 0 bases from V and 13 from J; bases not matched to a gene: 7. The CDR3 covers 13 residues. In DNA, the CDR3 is TGTGCCACCAGCAGAGAGAGCGGGGTTGATAAGTATTTT. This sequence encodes CATSRESGVDKYF.

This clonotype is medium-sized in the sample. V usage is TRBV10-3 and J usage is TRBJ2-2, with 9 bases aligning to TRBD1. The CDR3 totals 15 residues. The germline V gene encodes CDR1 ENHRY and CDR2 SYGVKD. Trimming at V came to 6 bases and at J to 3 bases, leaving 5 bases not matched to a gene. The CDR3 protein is CAIRVGDRDTGELFF. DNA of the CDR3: TGTGCCATCAGGGTGGGGGACAGGGACACCGGGGAGCTGTTTTTT.

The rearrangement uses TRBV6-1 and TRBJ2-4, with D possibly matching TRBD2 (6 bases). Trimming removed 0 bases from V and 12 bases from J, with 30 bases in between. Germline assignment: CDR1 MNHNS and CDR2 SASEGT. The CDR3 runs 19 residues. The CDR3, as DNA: TGTGCCAGCAGTGAAGCTGCGGGGAACGGGGGTTTAGCCAAAGACACTCAGTACTTC. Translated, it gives CASSEAAGNGGLAKDTQYF.

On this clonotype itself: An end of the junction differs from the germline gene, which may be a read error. The CDR3 is CASGEGGGGHDTQYF. The CDR3 bases are TGTGCCAGCGGTGAGGGGGGGGGGGGCCACGATACTCAGTACTTT. The rearrangement joins TRBV6-1 to TRBJ2-4; D perhaps matches TRBD2 (7 bases). From germline, CDR1 is MNHNS and CDR2 SASEGT. The CDR3 extends over 15 amino acids.

The CDR3 coding sequence is TGTGCCAGCAGCTTAGTGGCGGGAGCGGGAATGTACGAGCAGTACTTC. Protein sequence: CASSLVAGAGMYEQYF. The chain is built from TRBV7-2 and TRBJ2-7; 7 nucleotides line up with TRBD2. Germline V CDR1 and CDR2: SGHTA, FQGNSA. The CDR3 has 16 amino acids. The junction had 10 bases not matched to a gene; V was cut back by 1 base and J by 4 bases.

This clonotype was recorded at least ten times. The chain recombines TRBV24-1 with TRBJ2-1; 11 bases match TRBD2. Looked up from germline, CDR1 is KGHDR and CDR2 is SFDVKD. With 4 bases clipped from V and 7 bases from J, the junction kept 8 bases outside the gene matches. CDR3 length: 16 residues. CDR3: CATSDTSGGNENEQFF. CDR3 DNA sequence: TGTGCCACCAGTGACACTAGCGGGGGTAATGAAAATGAGCAGTTCTTC.

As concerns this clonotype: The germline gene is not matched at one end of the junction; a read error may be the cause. The CDR3: CASGGYGRRGTDTQYF. In DNA form, the CDR3 reads TGTGCCAGCGGGGGGTACGGGCGGCGTGGCACAGATACGCAGTACTTT. This chain joins TRBV12-3 or TRBV12-4 and TRBJ2-4; D perhaps matches TRBD2 (6 bases). This CDR3 contains 16 residues.

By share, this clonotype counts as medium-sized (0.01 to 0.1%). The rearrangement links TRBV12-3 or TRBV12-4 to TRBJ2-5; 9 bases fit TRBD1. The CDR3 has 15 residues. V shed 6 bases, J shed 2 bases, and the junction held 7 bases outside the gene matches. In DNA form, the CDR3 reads TGTGCCAGCAGGATCTTGACAGGGGGACAAGAGACCCAGTACTTC. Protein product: CASRILTGGQETQYF.

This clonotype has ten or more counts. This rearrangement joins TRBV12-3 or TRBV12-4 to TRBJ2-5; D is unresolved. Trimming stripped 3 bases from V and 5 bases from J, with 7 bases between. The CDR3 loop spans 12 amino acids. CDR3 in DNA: TGTGCCAGCAGTTTTTCTAAGGAGACCCAGTACTTC. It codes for CASSFSKETQYF.

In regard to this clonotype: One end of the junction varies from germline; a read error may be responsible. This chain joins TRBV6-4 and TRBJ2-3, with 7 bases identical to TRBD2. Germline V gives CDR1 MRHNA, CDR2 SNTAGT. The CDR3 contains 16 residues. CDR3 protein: CASSDSGGGGKNTQYF. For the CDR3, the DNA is TGTGCCAGCAGTGACTCGGGGGGGGGAGGCAAAAATACGCAGTATTTC.

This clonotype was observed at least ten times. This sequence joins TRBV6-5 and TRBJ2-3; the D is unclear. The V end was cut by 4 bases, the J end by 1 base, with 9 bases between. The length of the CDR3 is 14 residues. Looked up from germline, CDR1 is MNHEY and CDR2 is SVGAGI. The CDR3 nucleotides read TGTGCCAGCAGTTCCGGTCCGGGCACAGATACGCAGTATTTT. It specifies CASSSGPGTDTQYF.

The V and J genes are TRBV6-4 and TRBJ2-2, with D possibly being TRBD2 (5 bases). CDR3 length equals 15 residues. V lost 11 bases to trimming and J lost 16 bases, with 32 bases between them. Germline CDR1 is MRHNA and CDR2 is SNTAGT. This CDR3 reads CARGVPGESTDTQFF. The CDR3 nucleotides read TGTGCCCGGGGTGTTCCGGGTGAGAGCACAGATACGCAGTTTTTT.

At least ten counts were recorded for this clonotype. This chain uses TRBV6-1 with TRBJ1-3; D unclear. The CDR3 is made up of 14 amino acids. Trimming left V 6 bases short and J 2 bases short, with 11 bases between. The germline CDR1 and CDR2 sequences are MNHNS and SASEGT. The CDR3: CASSVWLTGNTIYF. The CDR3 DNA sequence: TGTGCCAGCAGCGTCTGGTTGACTGGAAACACCATATATTTT.

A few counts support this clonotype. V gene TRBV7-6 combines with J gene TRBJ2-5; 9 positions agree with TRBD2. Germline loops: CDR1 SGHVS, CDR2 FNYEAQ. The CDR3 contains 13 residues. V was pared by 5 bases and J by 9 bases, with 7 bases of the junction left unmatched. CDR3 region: CASSRGLAEAQYF. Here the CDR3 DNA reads TGTGCCAGCAGCCGGGGACTAGCCGAGGCCCAGTACTTC.